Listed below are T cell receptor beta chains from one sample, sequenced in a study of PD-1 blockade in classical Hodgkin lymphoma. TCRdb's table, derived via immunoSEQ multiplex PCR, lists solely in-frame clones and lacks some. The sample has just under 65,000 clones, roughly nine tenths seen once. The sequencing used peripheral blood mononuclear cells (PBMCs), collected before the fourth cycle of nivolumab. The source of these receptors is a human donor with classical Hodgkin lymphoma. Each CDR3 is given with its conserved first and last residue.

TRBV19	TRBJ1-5	CASSMTGGRGQPQHF
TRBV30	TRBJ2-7	CAWSEGAAYRYEQYF
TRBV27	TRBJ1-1	CASSSSSRKKAFF
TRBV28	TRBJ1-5	CASSWDRGKNQPQHF
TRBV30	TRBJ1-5	CAIGDQPQHF
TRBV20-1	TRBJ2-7	CSASQGYEQYF
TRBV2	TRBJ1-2	CASSPQDRGRHGYTF
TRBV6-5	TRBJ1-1	CASSYRQGLRNTEAFF
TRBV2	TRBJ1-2	CASSGGEFYGYTF
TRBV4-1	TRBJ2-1	CASSQVNNEQFF
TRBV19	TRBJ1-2	CASSIVGTAYGYTF
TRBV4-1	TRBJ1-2	CASSQDAGQNSYGYTF
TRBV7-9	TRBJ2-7	CASSILDRPKHSYEQYF
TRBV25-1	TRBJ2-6	CASKIPGANVLTF
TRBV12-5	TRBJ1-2	CASGLKPIPHGYTF
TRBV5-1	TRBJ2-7	CASSFEGSHEQYF
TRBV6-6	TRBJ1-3	CASRVTAQGQHTIYF
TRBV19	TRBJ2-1	CASSIVRGGHTNEQFF
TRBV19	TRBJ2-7	CASSRRGGSYEQYF
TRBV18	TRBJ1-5	CASSQDGNQPQHF
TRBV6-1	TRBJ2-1	CASSEETGINEQFF